The following is a TCR beta chain sequence with its context. Its specificity is not known. The data originate from a study of T cell responses to AZD1222 COVID-19 vaccine. Sequenced by immunoSEQ multiplex PCR; TCRdb stores in-frame clones only, minus some. The sample records 120,000 to 150,000 clones, about 90% being singletons. CDR3 length equals 14 residues. V was cut by 6 bases and J by 1 base, with 7 bases left in between. Looked up from germline, CDR1 is SGHAT and CDR2 is FQNNGV. Study-level points and caveats: Most donors were white British, females outnumbered males, and clonal diversity was possibly underestimated. Seropositive status at baseline applied to only five or six AZD1222 recipients. Vaccine-associated CD4 TCRs spanned spike, dominant at 160-218 and 743-854. Rises in breadth and depth of Spike-specific TCRs came after two AZD1222 doses.

This receptor was obtained from an adult in good health. Sequencing used peripheral blood, obtained on day 0 of AZD1222 vaccination. V is TRBV11-2 and J is TRBJ1-6; D is unclear. The CDR3 loop reads CASSFPSYNSPLHF. CDR3 bases: TGTGCCAGCAGTTTCCCATCCTATAATTCACCCCTCCACTTT.